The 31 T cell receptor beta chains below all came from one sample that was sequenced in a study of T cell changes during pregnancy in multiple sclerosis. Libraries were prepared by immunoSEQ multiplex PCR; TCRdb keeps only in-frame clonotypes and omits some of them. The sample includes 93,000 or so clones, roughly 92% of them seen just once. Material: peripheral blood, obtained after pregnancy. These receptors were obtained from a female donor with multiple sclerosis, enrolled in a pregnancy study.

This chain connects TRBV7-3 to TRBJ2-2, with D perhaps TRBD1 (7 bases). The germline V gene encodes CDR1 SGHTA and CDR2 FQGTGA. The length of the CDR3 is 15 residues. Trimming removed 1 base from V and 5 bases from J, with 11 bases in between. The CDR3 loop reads CASSLISGGTGELFF. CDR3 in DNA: TGTGCCAGCAGCTTAATATCAGGGGGGACCGGGGAGCTGTTTTTT.

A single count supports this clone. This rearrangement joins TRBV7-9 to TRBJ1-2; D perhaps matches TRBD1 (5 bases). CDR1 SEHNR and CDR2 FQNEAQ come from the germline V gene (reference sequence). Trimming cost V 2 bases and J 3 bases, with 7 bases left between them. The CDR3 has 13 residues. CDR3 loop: CASSLQQDYGYTF. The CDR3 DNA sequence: TGTGCCAGCAGCTTACAACAGGACTATGGCTACACCTTC.

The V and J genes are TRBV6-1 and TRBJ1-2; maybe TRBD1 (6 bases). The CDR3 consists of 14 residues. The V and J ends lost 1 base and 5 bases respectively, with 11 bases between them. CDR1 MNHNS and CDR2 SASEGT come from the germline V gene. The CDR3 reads CASSEGAGVYGYTF. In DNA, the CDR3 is TGTGCCAGCAGTGAAGGGGCAGGGGTTTATGGCTACACCTTC.

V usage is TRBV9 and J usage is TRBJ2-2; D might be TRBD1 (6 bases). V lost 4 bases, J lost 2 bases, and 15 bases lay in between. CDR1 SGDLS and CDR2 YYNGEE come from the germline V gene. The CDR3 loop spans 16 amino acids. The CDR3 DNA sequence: TGTGCCAGCAGCCCCCGGGGACACTCAAACACCGGGGAGCTGTTTTTT. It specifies CASSPRGHSNTGELFF.

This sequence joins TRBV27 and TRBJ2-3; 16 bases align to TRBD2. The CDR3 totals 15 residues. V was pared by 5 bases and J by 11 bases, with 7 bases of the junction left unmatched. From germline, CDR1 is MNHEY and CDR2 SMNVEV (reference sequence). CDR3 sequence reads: CASSPGTSGRAGQYF. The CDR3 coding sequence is TGTGCCAGCAGTCCGGGGACTAGCGGGAGGGCCGGGCAGTATTTT.

CDR3 sequence (DNA): TGTGCCAGTAGTATTCTTCGGGACAGGGGGGCAGATACGCAGTATTTT. Translating it yields CASSILRDRGADTQYF. The chain links TRBV19 to TRBJ2-3; 11 positions match TRBD1. The J segment lost 4 bases and the V segment lost 3 bases, leaving 6 bases of the junction unmatched. Germline V gives CDR1 LNHDA, CDR2 SQIVND (reference sequence). This CDR3 comprises 16 residues.

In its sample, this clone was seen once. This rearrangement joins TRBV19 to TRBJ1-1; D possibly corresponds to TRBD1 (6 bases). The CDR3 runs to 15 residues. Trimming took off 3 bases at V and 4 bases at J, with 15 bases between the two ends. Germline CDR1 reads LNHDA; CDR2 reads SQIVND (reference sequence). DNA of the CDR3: TGTGCCAGTAGTATGCCCCCCACAGGGATCACTGAAGCTTTCTTT. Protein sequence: CASSMPPTGITEAFF.

CDR3 coding DNA: TGTGCCAGCAGTGGCCGGGGCAGGGGGTACGAGCAGTACTTC. Translation: CASSGRGRGYEQYF. The chain has TRBV25-1 and TRBJ2-7; 7 nucleotides line up with TRBD1. CDR1 and CDR2 (germline): MGHDK, SYGVNS. The CDR3 runs 14 residues. Trimming removed 4 bases from V and 4 bases from J; junction bases left unmatched: 7.

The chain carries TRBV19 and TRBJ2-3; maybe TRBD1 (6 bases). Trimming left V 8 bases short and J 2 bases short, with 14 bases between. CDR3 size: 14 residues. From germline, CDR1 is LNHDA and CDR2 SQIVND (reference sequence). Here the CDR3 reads CASGQGSYTDTQYF. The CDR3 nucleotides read TGTGCCAGTGGGCAGGGGTCATACACAGATACGCAGTATTTT.

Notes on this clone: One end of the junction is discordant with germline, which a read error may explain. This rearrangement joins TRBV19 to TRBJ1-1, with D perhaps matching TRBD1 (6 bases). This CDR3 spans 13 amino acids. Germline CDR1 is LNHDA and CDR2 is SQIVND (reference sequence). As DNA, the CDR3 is TGTGCCAGTAGACAGGGACGGAACTCTGAAGCTTTCTTT. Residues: CASRQGRNSEAFF.

In DNA form, the CDR3 reads TGTGCCAGCAGTTCCGCCGAATCAGGGTATCAGCCCCAGCATTTT. It yields the protein CASSSAESGYQPQHF. V is TRBV27 and J is TRBJ1-5, with D possibly TRBD1 on 5 matching bases. CDR1 and CDR2 from the germline V gene are MNHEY and SMNVEV (reference sequence). V lost 4 bases to trimming and J lost 5 bases, with 15 bases between them. This CDR3 has 15 amino acids.

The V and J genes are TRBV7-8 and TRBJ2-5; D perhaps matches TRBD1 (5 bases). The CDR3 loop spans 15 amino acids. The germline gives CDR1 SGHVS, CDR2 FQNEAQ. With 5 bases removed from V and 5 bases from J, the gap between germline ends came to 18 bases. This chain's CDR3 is CASSPPQGPVETQYF. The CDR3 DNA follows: TGTGCCAGCAGCCCTCCGCAGGGCCCGGTCGAGACCCAGTACTTC. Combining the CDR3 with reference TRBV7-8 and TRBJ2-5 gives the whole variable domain GAGVSQSPRYKVAKRGQDVALRCDPISGHVSLFWYQQALGQGPEFLTYFQNEAQLDKSGLPSDRFFAERPEGSVSTLKIQRTQQEDSAVYLCASSPPQGPVETQYFGPGTRLLVL.

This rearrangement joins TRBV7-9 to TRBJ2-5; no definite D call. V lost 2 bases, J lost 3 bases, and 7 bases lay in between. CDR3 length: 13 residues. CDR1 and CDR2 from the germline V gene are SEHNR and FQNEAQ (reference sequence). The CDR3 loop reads CASSLSSKETQYF. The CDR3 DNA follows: TGTGCCAGCAGCTTAAGCTCGAAAGAGACCCAGTACTTC.

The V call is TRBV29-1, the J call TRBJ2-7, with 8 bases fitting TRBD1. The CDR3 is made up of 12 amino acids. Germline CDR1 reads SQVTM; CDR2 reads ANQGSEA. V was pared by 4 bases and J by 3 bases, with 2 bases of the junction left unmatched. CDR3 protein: CSVAGTGYEQYF. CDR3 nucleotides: TGCAGCGTTGCCGGGACAGGCTACGAGCAGTACTTC.

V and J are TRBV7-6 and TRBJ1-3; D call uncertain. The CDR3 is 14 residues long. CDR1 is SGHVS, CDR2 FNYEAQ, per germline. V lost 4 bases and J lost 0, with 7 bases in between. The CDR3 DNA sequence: TGTGCCAGCAGCTCTCGGTCCTCTGGAAACACCATATATTTT. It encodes CASSSRSSGNTIYF. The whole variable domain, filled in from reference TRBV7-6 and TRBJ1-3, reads GAGVSQSPRYKVTKRGQDVALRCDPISGHVSLYWYRQALGQGPEFLTYFNYEAQQDKSGLPNDRFSAERPEGSISTLTIQRTEQRDSAMYRCASSSRSSGNTIYFGEGSWLTVV.

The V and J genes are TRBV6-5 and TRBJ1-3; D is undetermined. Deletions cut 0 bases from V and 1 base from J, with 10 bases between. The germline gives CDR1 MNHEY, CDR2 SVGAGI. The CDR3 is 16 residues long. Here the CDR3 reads CASSYSFYRSGNTIYF. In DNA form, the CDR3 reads TGTGCCAGCAGTTACTCCTTTTACAGATCTGGAAACACCATATATTTT.

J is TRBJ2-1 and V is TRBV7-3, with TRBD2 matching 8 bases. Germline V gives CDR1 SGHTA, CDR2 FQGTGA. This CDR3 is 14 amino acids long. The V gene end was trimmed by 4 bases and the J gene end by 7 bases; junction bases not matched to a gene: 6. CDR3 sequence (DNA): TGTGCCAGCAGCTCCGGACTAGCTGATAATGAGCAGTTCTTC. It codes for CASSSGLADNEQFF.

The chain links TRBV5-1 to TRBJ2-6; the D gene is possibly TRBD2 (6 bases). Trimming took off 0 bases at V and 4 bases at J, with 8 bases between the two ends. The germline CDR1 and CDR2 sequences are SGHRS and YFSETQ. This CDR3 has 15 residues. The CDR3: CASSLVGGGANVLTF. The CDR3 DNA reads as TGCGCCAGCAGCTTGGTGGGAGGAGGGGCCAACGTCCTGACTTTC.

CDR3: CASPPWRAYTGELFF. CDR3 coding DNA: TGTGCCAGCCCCCCCTGGAGGGCCTATACCGGGGAGCTGTTTTTT. This rearrangement joins TRBV5-8 to TRBJ2-2, with a weak D call TRBD2 (6 bases). CDR3 size: 15 residues. The V gene's germline CDR1 is SGHTS and CDR2 YDEGEE. The germline V and J ends were trimmed by 7 bases and 5 bases, with 18 bases remaining between them.

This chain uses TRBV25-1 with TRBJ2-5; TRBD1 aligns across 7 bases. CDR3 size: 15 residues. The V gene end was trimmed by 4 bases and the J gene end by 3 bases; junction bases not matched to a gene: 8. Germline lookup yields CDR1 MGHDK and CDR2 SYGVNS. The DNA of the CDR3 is TGTGCCAGCAGTGTACCCCGGGACAGTAAAGAGACCCAGTACTTC. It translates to CASSVPRDSKETQYF. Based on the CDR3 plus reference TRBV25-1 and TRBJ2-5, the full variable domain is EADIYQTPRYLVIGTGKKITLECSQTMGHDKMYWYQQDPGMELHLIHYSYGVNSTEKGDLSSESTVSRIRTEHFPLTLESARPSHTSQYLCASSVPRDSKETQYFGPGTRLLVL.

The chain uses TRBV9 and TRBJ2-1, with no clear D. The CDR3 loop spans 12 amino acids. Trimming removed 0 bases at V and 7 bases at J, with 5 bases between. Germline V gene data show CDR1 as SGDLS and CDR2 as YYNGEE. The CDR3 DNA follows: TGTGCCAGCAGCGTAGCCTTGAATGAGCAGTTCTTC. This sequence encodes CASSVALNEQFF.

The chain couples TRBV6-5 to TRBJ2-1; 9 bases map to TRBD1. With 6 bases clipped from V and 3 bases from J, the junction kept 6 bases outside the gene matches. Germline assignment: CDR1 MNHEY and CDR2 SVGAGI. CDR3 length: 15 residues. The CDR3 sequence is CASSPTGGYYNEQFF. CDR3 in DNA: TGTGCCAGCAGCCCGACAGGGGGGTACTACAATGAGCAGTTCTTC.

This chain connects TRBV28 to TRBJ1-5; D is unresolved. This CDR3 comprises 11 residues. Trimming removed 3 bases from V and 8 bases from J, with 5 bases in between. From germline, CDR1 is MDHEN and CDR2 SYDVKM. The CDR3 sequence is CASSFGEPQHF. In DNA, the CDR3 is TGTGCCAGCAGTTTCGGGGAGCCCCAGCATTTT.

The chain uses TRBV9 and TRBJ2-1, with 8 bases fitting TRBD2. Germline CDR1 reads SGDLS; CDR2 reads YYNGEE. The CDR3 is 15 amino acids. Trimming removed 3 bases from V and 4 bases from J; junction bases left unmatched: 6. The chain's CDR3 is CASSATSGPYNEQFF. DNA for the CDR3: TGTGCCAGCAGCGCTACTAGCGGACCTTACAATGAGCAGTTCTTC.

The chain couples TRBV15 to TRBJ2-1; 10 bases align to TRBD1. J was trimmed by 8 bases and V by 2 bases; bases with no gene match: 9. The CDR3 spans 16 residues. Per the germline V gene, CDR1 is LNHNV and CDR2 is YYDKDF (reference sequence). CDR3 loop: CATSRSSPGTGDEQFF. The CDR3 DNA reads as TGTGCCACCAGCAGATCGAGTCCCGGGACAGGGGATGAGCAGTTCTTC.

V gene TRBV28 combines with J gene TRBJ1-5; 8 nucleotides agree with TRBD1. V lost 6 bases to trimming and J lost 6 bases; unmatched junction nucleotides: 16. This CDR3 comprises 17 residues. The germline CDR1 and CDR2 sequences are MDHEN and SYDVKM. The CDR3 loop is CASRLPRGRGLSQPQHF. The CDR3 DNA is TGTGCCAGCAGGCTTCCTCGGGGCAGGGGGCTTTCTCAGCCCCAGCATTTT.

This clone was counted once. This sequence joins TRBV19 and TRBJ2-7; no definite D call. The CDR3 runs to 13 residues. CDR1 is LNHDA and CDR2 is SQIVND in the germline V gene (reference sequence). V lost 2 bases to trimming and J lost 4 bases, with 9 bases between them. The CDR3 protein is CASSISPRYEQYF. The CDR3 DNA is TGTGCCAGTAGTATATCCCCCCGTTACGAGCAGTACTTC.

The CDR3 DNA reads as TGTGCCTGGAGTGTGACGGGAGGTGTGGATGAGCAGTTCTTC. Its translation is CAWSVTGGVDEQFF. The V and J genes are TRBV30 and TRBJ2-1, with 7 bases that match TRBD2. This CDR3 region has 14 residues. In germline, CDR1 is GTSNPN, CDR2 SVGIG (reference sequence). The J segment lost 8 bases and the V segment lost 0 bases, leaving 7 bases of the junction unmatched.

CDR3 nucleotide sequence: TGTGCCAGCAGTTTCGGAACTAGCGGGTCTCCGTGGCCTTACGAGCAGTACTTC. Encoded protein: CASSFGTSGSPWPYEQYF. This chain uses TRBV28 with TRBJ2-7; 9 nucleotides match TRBD2. The CDR3 totals 18 residues. Germline CDR1 and CDR2: MDHEN and SYDVKM. The V gene end was trimmed by 3 bases and the J gene end by 4 bases; junction bases not matched to a gene: 16.

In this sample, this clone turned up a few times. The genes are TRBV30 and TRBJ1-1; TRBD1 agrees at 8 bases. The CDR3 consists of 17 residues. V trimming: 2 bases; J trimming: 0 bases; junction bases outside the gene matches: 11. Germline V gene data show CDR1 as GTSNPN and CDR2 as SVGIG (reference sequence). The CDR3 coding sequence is TGTGCCTGGAGTCGACCCCGACAGGGGAAGGTGAACACTGAAGCTTTCTTT. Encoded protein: CAWSRPRQGKVNTEAFF.

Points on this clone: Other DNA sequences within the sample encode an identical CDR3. This chain's CDR3 is CATSRAGQGAAEQYF. Here the CDR3 DNA reads TGTGCCACCAGCAGAGCAGGACAGGGGGCGGCCGAGCAGTACTTC. The chain has TRBV15 and TRBJ2-7; TRBD1 matches at 11 bases. V dropped 1 base and J dropped 6; count of bases not matched to a gene: 5. This CDR3 spans 15 amino acids. Looked up from germline, CDR1 is LNHNV and CDR2 is YYDKDF (reference sequence).